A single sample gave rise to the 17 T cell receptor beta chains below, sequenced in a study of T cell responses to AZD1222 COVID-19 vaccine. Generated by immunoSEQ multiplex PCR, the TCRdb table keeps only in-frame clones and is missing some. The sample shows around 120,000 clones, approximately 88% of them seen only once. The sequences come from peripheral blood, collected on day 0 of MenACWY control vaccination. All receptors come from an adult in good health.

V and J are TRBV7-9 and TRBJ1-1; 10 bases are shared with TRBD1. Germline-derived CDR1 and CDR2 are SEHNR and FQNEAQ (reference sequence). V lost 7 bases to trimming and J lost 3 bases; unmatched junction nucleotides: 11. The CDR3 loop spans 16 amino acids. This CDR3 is CASTPGTGVWDTEAFF. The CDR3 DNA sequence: TGTGCCAGCACCCCAGGGACAGGGGTATGGGACACTGAAGCTTTCTTT.

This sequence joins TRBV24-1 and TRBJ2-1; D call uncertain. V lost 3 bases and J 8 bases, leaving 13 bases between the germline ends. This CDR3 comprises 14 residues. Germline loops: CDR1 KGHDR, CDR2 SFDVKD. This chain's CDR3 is CATSDIGWIDEQFF. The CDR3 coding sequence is TGTGCCACCAGTGATATTGGCTGGATTGATGAGCAGTTCTTC.

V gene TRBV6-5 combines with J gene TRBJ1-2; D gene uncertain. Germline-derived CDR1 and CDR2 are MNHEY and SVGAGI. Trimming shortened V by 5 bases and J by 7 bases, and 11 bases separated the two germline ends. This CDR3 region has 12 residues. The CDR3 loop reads CASSTGLGGYTF. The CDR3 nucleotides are TGTGCCAGCAGTACCGGTTTAGGTGGCTACACCTTC.

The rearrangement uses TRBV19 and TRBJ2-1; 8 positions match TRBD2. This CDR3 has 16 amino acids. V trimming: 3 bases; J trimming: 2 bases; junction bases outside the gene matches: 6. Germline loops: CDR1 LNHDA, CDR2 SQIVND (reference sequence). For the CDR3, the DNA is TGTGCCAGTAGTATTTCAGCGGGAGAGACCTACAATGAGCAGTTCTTC. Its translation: CASSISAGETYNEQFF.

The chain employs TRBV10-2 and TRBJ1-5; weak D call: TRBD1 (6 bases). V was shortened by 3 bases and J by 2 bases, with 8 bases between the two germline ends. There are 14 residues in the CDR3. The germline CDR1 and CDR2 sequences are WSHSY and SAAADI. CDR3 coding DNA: TGCGCCAGCAGTGACAGGGGTGGCAATCAGCCCCAGCATTTT. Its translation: CASSDRGGNQPQHF.

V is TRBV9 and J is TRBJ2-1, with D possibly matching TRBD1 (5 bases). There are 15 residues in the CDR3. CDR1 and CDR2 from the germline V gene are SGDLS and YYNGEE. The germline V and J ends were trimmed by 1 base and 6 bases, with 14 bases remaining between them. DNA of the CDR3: TGTGCCAGCAGCGTATCCAGGGTGGCCTTCAATGAGCAGTTCTTC. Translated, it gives CASSVSRVAFNEQFF.

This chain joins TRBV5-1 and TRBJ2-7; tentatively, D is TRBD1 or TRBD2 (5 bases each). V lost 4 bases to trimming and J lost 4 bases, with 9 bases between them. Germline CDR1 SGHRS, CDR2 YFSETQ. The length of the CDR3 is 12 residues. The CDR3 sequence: CASSGGVYEQYF. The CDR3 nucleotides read TGCGCCAGCAGCGGGGGTGTTTACGAGCAGTACTTC.

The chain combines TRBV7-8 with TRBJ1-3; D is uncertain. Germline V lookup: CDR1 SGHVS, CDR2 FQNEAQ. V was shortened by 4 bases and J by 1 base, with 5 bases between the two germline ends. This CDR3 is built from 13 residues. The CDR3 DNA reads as TGTGCCAGCAGCTCCGTTTCTGGAAACACCATATATTTT. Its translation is CASSSVSGNTIYF.

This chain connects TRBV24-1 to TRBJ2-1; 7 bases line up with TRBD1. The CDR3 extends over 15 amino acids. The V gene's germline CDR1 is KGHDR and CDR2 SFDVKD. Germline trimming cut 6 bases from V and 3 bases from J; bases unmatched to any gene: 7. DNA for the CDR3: TGTGCCACCAGTAAAAGACAGGGTCACTACAATGAGCAGTTCTTC. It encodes CATSKRQGHYNEQFF.

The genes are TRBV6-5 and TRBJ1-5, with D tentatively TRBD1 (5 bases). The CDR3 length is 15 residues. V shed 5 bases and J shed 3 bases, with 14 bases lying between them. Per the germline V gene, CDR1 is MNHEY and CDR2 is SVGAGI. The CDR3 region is CASSPMQGLNQPQHF. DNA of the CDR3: TGTGCCAGCAGTCCCATGCAGGGCCTCAATCAGCCCCAGCATTTT.

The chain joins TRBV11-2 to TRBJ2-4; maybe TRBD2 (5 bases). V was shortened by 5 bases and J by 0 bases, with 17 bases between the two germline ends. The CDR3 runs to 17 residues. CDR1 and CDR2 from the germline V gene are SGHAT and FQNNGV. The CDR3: CASSTLRTEGAKNIQYF. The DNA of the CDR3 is TGTGCCAGCAGCACTTTGAGGACCGAGGGAGCCAAAAACATTCAGTACTTC.

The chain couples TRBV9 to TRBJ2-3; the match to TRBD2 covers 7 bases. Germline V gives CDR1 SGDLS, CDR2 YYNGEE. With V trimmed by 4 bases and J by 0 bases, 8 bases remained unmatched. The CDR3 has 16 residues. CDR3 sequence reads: CASSLGPSGSTDTQYF. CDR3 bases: TGTGCCAGCAGCCTTGGGCCTAGCGGAAGCACAGATACGCAGTATTTT.

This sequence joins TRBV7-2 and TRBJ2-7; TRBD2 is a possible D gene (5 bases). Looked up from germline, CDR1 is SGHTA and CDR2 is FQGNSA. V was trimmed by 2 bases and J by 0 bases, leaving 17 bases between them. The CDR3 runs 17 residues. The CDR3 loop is CASSLLGGGRHSYEQYF. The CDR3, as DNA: TGTGCCAGCAGCTTATTAGGCGGCGGGCGTCACTCCTACGAGCAGTACTTC.

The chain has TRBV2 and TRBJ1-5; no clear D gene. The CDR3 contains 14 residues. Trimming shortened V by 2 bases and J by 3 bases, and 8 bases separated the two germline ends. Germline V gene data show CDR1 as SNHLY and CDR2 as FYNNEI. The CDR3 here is CASSERRNNQPQHF. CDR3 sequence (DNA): TGTGCCAGCAGTGAAAGACGGAACAATCAGCCCCAGCATTTT.

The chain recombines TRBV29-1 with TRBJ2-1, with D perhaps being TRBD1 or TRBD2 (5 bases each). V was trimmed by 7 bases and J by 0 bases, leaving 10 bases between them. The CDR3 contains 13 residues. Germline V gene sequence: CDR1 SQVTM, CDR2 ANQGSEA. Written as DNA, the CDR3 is TGCAGCGAAAAGGGGAGCTCCTACAATGAGCAGTTCTTC. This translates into CSEKGSSYNEQFF.

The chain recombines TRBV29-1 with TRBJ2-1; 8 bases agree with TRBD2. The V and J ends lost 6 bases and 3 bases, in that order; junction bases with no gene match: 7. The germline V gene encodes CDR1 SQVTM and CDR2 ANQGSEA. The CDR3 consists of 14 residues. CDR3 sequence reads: CSVTSGSIYNEQFF. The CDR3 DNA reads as TGCAGCGTCACGAGCGGGAGTATCTACAATGAGCAGTTCTTC.

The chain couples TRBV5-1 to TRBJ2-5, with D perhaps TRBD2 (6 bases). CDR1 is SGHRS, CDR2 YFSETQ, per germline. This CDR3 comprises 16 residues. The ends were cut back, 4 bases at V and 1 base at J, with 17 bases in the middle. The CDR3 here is CASSLSGPGGQETQYF. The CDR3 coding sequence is TGCGCCAGCAGCCTTTCCGGGCCCGGGGGCCAAGAGACCCAGTACTTC. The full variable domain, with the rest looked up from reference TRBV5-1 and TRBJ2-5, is KAGVTQTPRYLIKTRGQQVTLSCSPISGHRSVSWYQQTPGQGLQFLFEYFSETQRNKGNFPGRFSGRQFSNSRSEMNVSTLELGDSALYLCASSLSGPGGQETQYFGPGTRLLVL.